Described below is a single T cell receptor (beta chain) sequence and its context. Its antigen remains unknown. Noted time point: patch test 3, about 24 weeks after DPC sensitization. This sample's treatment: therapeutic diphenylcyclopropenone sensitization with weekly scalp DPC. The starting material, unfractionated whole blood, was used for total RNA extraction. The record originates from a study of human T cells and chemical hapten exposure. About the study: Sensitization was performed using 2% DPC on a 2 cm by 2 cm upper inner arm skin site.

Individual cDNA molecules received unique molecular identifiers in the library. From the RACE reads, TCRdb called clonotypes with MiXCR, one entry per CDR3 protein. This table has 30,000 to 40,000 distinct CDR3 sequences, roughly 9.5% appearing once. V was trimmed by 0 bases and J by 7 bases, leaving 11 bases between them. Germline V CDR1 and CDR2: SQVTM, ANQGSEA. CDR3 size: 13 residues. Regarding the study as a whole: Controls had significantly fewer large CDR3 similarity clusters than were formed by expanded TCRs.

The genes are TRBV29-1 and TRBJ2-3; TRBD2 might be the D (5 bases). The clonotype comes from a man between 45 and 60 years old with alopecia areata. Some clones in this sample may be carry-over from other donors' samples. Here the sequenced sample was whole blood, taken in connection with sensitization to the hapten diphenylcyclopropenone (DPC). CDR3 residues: CSVEDPSLNTQYF. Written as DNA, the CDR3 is TGCAGCGTTGAAGATCCTAGCCTAAATACGCAGTATTTT.